This TCR beta chain was sequenced in a study of cytomegalovirus exposure and HLA in healthy donors. Study findings and constraints: Previously analyzed data showed that most TCR beta V segments were productive at a frequency of about 90% or about 30%. With later analysis, a missense DCLRE1C variant became linked to TCR beta V- and J-gene trimming. In a later analysis, the majority of CMV-associated beta chains seemingly showed HLA restriction.

Both 60 Vbeta primers and 13 Jbeta primers went into the PCR. Only in-frame clones appear in the TCRdb table, and some are missing; sequencing was by immunoSEQ multiplex PCR. The repertoire holds about 130,000 clones, with around 77% as singletons. The sample holds one count of this clone. Its antigen remains unknown. CDR1 and CDR2 (germline): LNHDA, SQIVND (reference sequence). This CDR3 has 16 amino acids. V dropped 4 bases and J dropped 0 bases, with 15 bases sitting between them. The chain couples TRBV19 to TRBJ1-2; D might be TRBD1 (6 bases). The sample taken for sequencing was PBMCs. This TCR was sampled from a middle-aged man in good health and CMV-seronegative. CDR3 protein: CASSNPQGVANYGYTF. The CDR3 bases are TGTGCCAGTAGTAATCCACAGGGAGTGGCTAACTATGGCTACACCTTC.